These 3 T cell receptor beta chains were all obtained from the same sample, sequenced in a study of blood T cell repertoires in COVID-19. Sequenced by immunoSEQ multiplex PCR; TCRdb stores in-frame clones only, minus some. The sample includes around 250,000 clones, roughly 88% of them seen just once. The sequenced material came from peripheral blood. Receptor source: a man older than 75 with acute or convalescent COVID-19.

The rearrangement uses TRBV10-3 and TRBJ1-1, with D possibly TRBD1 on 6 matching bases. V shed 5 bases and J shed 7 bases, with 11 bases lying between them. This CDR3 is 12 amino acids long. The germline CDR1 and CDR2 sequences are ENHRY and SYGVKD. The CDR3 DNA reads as TGTGCCATCAGTTCCCCCAGGGGTGAAGCTTTCTTT. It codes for CAISSPRGEAFF.

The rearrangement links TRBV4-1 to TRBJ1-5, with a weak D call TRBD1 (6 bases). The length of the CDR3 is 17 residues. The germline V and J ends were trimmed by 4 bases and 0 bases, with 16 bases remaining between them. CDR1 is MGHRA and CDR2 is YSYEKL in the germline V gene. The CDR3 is CASSPLTGSYSNQPQHF. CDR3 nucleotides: TGCGCCAGCAGCCCTCTGACAGGATCCTATAGCAATCAGCCCCAGCATTTT.

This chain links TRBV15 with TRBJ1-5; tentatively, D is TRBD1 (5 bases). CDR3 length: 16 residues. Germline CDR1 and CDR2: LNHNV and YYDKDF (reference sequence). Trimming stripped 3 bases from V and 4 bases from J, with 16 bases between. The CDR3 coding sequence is TGTGCCACCAGCAGGGGGGAGGGATCGGGAAATCAGCCCCAGCATTTT. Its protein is CATSRGEGSGNQPQHF.